Below are 6 T cell receptor beta chains sequenced from a single sample in a study of shared clonotypes between healthy human individuals. Sequenced by immunoSEQ multiplex PCR; TCRdb stores in-frame clones only, minus some. The table includes some 790,000 clones, about two thirds detected once. The sequenced sample consisted of memory CD4+ T cells sorted from blood. Subset defined: CD45RA-negative fraction. These receptors were taken from a woman aged 25 to 45 in good health.

The V and J genes are TRBV7-9 and TRBJ2-3; 8 positions agree with TRBD2. From germline, CDR1 is SEHNR and CDR2 FQNEAQ (reference sequence). The ends lost 4 bases at V and 4 bases at J; junction bases unmatched: 13. The CDR3 has 17 residues. The CDR3 bases are TGTGCCAGCAGCTCGTGGGGAAAGCGGGAGAGGGCAGATACGCAGTATTTT. Protein sequence: CASSSWGKRERADTQYF.

The V call is TRBV11-3, the J call TRBJ2-2; possibly TRBD2 for D (6 bases). Germline V gene data show CDR1 as SGHNT and CDR2 as YENEEA. The CDR3 extends over 13 amino acids. Trimming cost V 5 bases and J 6 bases, with 10 bases left between them. CDR3 amino acids: CASSRGEAGELFF. CDR3 bases: TGTGCCAGCAGCCGAGGGGAGGCCGGGGAGCTGTTTTTT.

The DNA of the CDR3 is TGTGCCTGGAGTCGGGGGATCGACCAGCCCCAGCATTTT. It is translated as CAWSRGIDQPQHF. V is TRBV30 and J is TRBJ1-5; D might be TRBD1 (5 bases). The V end lost 2 bases, the J end lost 7 bases, and 12 bases lay between the germline ends. Germline V lookup: CDR1 GTSNPN, CDR2 SVGIG (reference sequence). The CDR3 runs to 13 residues.

V is TRBV4-1 and J is TRBJ2-2; D possibly corresponds to TRBD2 (5 bases). Per the germline V gene, CDR1 is MGHRA and CDR2 is YSYEKL. The CDR3 spans 13 residues. The ends were cut back, 5 bases at V and 8 bases at J, with 12 bases in the middle. CDR3 nucleotides: TGCGCCAGCAGCTCAGAGGGAGTTGGGGAGCTGTTTTTT. Translating gives CASSSEGVGELFF.

Ten or more counts support this clone. The CDR3 region is CASSLLTGYGYTF. CDR3 nucleotides: TGTGCCAGCAGCTTGCTGACAGGCTATGGCTACACCTTC. The rearrangement uses TRBV5-4 and TRBJ1-2, with a possible D match to TRBD1 (6 bases). CDR3 length: 13 residues. Per germline, CDR1 SGHNT and CDR2 YYREEE (reference sequence). V was shortened by 1 base and J by 4 bases, with 8 bases between the two germline ends.

This sequence joins TRBV30 and TRBJ2-2; 8 bases are a match to TRBD1. V shed 4 bases and J 4 bases; nucleotides not matched to a gene: 11. Germline loops: CDR1 GTSNPN, CDR2 SVGIG (reference sequence). CDR3 length: 16 amino acids. The CDR3 loop is CAWKGFYRGFTGELFF. CDR3 in DNA: TGTGCCTGGAAGGGTTTTTACAGGGGGTTCACCGGGGAGCTGTTTTTT.